This record looks at one T cell receptor (beta chain) sequence and its context. The data stem from a study of blood T cell repertoires in COVID-19. This table comes from immunoSEQ multiplex PCR, and its TCRdb copy is limited to in-frame clones, with some not included. The sample comprises about 180,000 clones, around four fifths of which are singletons, and around 6.7% rests with the top ten. V shed 1 base and J 4 bases; nucleotides not matched to a gene: 3. Germline V lookup: CDR1 LGHNT, CDR2 FRNRAP. The CDR3 spans 14 residues. This sequence originates from a woman aged 40 to 49 with COVID-19, enrolled during active disease. Sequenced input: peripheral blood. This rearrangement joins TRBV12-5 to TRBJ1-1, with 7 positions matching TRBD1. CDR3 sequence (DNA): TGTGCTAGTGGTTTGGAGCCAGGGGGCACTGAAGCTTTCTTT. It is translated as CASGLEPGGTEAFF.